This T cell receptor beta chain was found in a study of T cell responses to AZD1222 COVID-19 vaccine. At the level of the study: Pooled samples include second doses given at about 4 or 12 weeks.

Of note for this clone: Its antigen is undetermined.

This CDR3 has 14 amino acids. V lost 6 bases to trimming and J lost 2 bases, with 13 bases between them. The germline CDR1 and CDR2 sequences are MNHEY and SVGAGI. Clones were sequenced by immunoSEQ multiplex PCR, and TCRdb holds only the in-frame ones, with some missing. Seen here are 100,000 to 130,000 clones, 85% to 90% observed once, and the top ten hold approximately 3.3%. Study results and limitations: Donors were mostly white British, more females; clonal diversity possibly underestimated. All repertoire sampling was performed exclusively after the peak T cell response. Nearly half of spike-specific TCRs reportedly target variant regions that are unmutated in the B.1.351 and B.1.1.7 variants.

Here the sequenced sample was peripheral blood, taken on day 0 of AZD1222 vaccination. This chain uses TRBV6-5 with TRBJ2-5; a possible D gene is TRBD1 (6 bases). This TCR was sampled from an adult in good health. The CDR3 sequence: CASRIDRRQETQYF. In nucleotides, the CDR3 is TGTGCCAGCAGGATTGACAGGAGACAAGAGACCCAGTACTTC.